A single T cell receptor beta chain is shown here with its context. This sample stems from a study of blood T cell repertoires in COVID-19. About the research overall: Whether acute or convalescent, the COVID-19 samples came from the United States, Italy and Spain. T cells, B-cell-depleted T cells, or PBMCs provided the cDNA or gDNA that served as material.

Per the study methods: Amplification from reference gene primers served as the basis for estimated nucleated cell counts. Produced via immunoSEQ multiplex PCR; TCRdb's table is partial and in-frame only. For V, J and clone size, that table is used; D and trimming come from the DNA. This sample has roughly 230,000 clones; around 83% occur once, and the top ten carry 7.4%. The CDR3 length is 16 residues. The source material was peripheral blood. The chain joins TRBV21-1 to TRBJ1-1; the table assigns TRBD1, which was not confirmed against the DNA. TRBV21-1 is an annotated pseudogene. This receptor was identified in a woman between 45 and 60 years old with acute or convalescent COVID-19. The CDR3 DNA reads TGTGCCAGCAGCCTCATGATGAGACAGGCGAACACTGAAGCTTTCTTT. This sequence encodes CASSLMMRQANTEAFF.